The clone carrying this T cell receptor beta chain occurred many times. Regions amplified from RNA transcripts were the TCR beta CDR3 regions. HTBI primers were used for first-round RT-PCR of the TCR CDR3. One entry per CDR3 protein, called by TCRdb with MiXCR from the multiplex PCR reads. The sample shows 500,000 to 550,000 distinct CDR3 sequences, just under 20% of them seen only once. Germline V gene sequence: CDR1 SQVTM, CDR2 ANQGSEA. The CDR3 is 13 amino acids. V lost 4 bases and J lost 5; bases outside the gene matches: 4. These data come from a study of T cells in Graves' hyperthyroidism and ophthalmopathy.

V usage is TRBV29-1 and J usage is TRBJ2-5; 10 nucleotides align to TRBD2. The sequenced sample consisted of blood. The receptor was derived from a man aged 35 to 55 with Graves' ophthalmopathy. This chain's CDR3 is CSVASGSKETQYF. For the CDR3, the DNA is TGCAGCGTTGCTAGCGGGAGTAAGGAGACCCAGTACTTC. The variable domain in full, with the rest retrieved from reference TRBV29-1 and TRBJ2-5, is SAVISQKPSRDICQRGTSLTIQCQVDSQVTMMFWYRQQPGQSLTLIATANQGSEATYESGFVIDKFPISRPNLTFSTLTVSNMSPEDSSIYLCSVASGSKETQYFGPGTRLLVL.